The entry that follows covers one T cell receptor beta chain sequence. Its antigen is as yet unknown. The data were produced by immunoSEQ multiplex PCR, yet TCRdb's version contains in-frame clones alone and is incomplete. The repertoire holds over 60,000 clones, with around 96% as singletons. Germline V CDR1 and CDR2: MNHEY, SMNVEV (reference sequence). V lost 5 bases, J lost 2 bases, and 9 bases stayed unmatched. The CDR3 consists of 16 residues. While the first cohort had 600 to 850 subjects, the donors belonged to the separate validation cohort of more than 95 subjects. This sample stems from a study of cytomegalovirus exposure and HLA in healthy donors. Across the whole study: The approximately 120 validation repertoires and the approximately 700 first-cohort repertoires shared a platform, a later analysis reported.

Study results and limitations: The authors enumerated 150 to 200 TCR beta chains as linked to cytomegalovirus.

Sequencing input: PBMCs. The chain employs TRBV27 and TRBJ2-3; 8 bases are a match to TRBD1. This TCR came from a woman aged 18-29 years in good health and CMV-seropositive. CDR3 amino acids: CASSAYRDRSTDTQYF. The CDR3 DNA is TGTGCCAGCAGTGCATACCGGGACAGGTCCACAGATACGCAGTATTTT.